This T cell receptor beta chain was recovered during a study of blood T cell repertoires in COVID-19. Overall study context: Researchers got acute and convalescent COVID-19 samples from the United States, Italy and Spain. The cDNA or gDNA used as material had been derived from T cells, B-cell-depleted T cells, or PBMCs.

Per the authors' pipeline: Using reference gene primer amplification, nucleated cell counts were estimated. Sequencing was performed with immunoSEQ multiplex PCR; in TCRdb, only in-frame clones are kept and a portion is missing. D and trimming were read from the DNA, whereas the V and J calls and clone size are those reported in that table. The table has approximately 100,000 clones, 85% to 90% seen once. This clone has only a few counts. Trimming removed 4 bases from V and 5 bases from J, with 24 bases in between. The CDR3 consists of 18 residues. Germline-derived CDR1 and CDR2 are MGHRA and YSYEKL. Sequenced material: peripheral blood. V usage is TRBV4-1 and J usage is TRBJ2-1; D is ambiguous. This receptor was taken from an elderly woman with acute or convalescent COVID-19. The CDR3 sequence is CASSPIPDGVLLNNEQFF. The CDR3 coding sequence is TGCGCCAGCAGCCCGATACCCGACGGAGTTCTACTCAACAATGAGCAGTTCTTC.